Included here is one T cell receptor beta chain sequence, with context. The data were obtained in a study of patients and donors after allogeneic stem cell transplantation. This CDR3 contains 19 residues. Germline CDR1 is LGHNA and CDR2 is YNFKEQ. After removal of 0 bases from V and 0 bases from J, the junction contained 11 bases not matched to a gene. TCRdb re-derived calls from the RT-PCR reads in MiXCR, one entry per CDR3 protein. Seen here are about 960,000 distinct CDR3 sequences, roughly 18% observed once, and the top ten hold 6%. The source material was blood, either unsorted or a sorted T cell fraction (not recorded which). This clonotype originated in a human donor who was either an allogeneic HSCT recipient or a stem cell or donor lymphocyte infusion donor (not recorded which). It is not recorded whose cells these are; they may come from a transplant donor. The chain has TRBV4-2 and TRBJ2-1; 7 nucleotides match TRBD2. The CDR3 spells CASSQDKGSGILSYNEQFF. CDR3 nucleotides: TGTGCCAGCAGCCAAGATAAGGGGAGCGGGATACTCTCCTACAATGAGCAGTTCTTC.